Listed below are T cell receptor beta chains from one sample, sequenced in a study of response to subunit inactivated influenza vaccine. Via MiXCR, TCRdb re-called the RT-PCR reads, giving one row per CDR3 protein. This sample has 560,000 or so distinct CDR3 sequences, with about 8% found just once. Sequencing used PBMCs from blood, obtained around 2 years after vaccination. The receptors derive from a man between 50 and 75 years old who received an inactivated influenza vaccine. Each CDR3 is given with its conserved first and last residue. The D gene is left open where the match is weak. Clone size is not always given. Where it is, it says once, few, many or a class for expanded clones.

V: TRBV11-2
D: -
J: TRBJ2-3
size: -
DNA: TGTGCCAGCACCCTAATGGGGGATACGCAGTATTTT
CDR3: CASTLMGDTQYF

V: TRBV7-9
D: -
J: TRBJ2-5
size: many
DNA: TGTGCCAGCAGCCCGGGACCGGTCGGGGCCCAGTACTTC
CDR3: CASSPGPVGAQYF

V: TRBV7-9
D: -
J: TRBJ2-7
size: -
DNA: TGTGCCAGCAGCCCTCCCGGCCGGGGGGCCATATACGAGCAGTACTTC
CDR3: CASSPPGRGAIYEQYF

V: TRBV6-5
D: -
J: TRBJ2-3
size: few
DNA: TGTGCCAGCAGTTACTCGGAAGGGGGTGCAGATACGCAGTATTTT
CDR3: CASSYSEGGADTQYF

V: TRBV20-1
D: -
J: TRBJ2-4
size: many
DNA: TGCAGTGCTCTAAGGCAGGAGGGGGCCAAAAACATTCAGTACTTC
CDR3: CSALRQEGAKNIQYF

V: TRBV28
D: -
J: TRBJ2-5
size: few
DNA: TGTGCCAGCAGCCGCATCGGGACGGAAGAGACCCAGTACTTC
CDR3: CASSRIGTEETQYF

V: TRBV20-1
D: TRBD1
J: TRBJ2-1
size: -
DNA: TGCAGTGCTAGTGCGGCCCGGGACAGGGGGAGGTACAATGAGCAGTTCTTC
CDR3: CSASAARDRGRYNEQFF

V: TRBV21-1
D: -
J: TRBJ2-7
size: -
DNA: TGTGCCAGCAGCAAAGTTGGGACTCTAAGCTCCTACGAGCAGTACTTC
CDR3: CASSKVGTLSSYEQYF

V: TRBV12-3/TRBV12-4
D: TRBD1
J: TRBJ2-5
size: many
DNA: TGTGCCAGCAGCCGGGACAGGGAAGAGACCCAGTACTTC
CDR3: CASSRDREETQYF

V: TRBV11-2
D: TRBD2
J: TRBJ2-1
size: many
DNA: TGTGCCAGCAGCTTAAGACTAGCGGATTACCTATCCTACAATGAGCAGTTCTTC
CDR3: CASSLRLADYLSYNEQFF

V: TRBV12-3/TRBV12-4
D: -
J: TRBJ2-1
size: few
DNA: TGTGCCAGCAGCCTATCCGGGCAGGGATCCAATGAGCAGTTCTTC
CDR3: CASSLSGQGSNEQFF

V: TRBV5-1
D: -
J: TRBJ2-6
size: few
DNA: TGCGCCAGCAGCTCGGGTAACTCTGGGGCCAACGTCCTGACTTTC
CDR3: CASSSGNSGANVLTF

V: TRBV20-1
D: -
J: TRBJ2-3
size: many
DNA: TGCAGTGCTAGATTCCGACCGGACGGACGCACAGATACGCAGTATTTT
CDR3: CSARFRPDGRTDTQYF

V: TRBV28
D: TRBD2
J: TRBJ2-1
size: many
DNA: TGTGCCAGCAGCTTAGCGGGGGGGAAGTTCTTC
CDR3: CASSLAGGKFF

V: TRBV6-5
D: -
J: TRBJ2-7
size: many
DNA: TGTGCCAGCAGTTACTATTCGGGAAAAACCTTCTACGAGCAGTACTTC
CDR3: CASSYYSGKTFYEQYF

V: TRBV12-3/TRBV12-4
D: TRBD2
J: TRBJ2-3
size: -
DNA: TGTGCCAGCAGTTTAGCGCTTGGGACTAGACGCACAGATACGCAGTATTTT
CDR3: CASSLALGTRRTDTQYF

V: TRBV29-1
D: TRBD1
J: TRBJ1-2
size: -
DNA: TGCAGCGTTAAGGGACAGGGCATAAGTAGGGAGGGCTACACCTTC
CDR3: CSVKGQGISREGYTF

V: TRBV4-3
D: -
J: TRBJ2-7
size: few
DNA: TGCGCCAGCAGCCAAGAGGCCGGTAGAGTCCCCTACGAGCAGTACTTC
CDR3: CASSQEAGRVPYEQYF

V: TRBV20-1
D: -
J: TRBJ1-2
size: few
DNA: TGCAGTGCTAGAGTGGGACTAACGGGAGGCTACACCTTC
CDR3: CSARVGLTGGYTF

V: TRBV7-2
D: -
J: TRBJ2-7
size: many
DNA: TGTGCCAGCAGCTTAGACAGGCCTCCAACCGAGCAGTACTTC
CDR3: CASSLDRPPTEQYF

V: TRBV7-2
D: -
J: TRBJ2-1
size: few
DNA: TGTGCCAGCAACCCCAAGCCCGGTTTGTCCTACAATGAGCAGTTCTTC
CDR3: CASNPKPGLSYNEQFF

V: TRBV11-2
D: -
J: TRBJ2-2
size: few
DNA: TGTGCCAGCAGCTTCGGGACAATAAAAACCGGGGAGCTGTTTTTT
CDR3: CASSFGTIKTGELFF

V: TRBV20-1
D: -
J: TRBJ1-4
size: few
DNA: TGCAGTGCTAGAGGGAGGGGGGAAAATGAAAAACTGTTTTTT
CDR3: CSARGRGENEKLFF

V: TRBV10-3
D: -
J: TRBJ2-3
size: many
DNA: TGTGCCATCAGTGCGGTGCCCGGACGGGATACGCAGTATTTT
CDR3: CAISAVPGRDTQYF

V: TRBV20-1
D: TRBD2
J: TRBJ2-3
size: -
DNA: TGCAGTACTAGAGTATTAGCGGGAGGGCATAACACAGATACGCAGTATTTT
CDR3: CSTRVLAGGHNTDTQYF

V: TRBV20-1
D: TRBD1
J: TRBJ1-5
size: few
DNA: TGCAGTGCCCGTGATGGGGCGTACCAGGGGGTCGGCAATCAGCCCCAGCATTTT
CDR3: CSARDGAYQGVGNQPQHF

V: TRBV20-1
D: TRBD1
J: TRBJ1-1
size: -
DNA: TGCAGTGCTCGACAGGGAGTAACTGAAGCTTTCTTT
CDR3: CSARQGVTEAFF

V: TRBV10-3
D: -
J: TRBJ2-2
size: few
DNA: TGTGCCATCAGTGAGTTCGGCACAGGGAGGAACACCGGGGAGCTGTTTTTT
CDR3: CAISEFGTGRNTGELFF

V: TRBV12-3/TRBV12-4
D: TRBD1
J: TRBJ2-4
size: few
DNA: TGTGCCAGCAGCCTGGACAGGGTTGGGAACATTCAGTACTTC
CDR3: CASSLDRVGNIQYF

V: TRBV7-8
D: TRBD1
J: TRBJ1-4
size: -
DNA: TGTGCCAGCAGCTCAATGACAGGGGTAAATGAAAAACTGTTTTTT
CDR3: CASSSMTGVNEKLFF

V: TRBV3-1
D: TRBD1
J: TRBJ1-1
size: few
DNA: TGTGCCAGCAGCCAAGCCTTGGGACAGTTGAACACTGAAGCTTTCTTT
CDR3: CASSQALGQLNTEAFF

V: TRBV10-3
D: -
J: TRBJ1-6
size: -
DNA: TGTGCCATCAGTGAGTCGACTCATGATTCACCCCTCCACTTT
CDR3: CAISESTHDSPLHF

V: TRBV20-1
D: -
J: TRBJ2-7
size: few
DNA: TGCAGTGCTAGAGATGTACGGGACGGGGGCTACGAGCAGTACTTC
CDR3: CSARDVRDGGYEQYF

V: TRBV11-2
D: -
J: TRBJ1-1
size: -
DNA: TGTGCCAGCAGCTTAGGCGGGGGGCAGACTGAAGCTTTCTTT
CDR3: CASSLGGGQTEAFF

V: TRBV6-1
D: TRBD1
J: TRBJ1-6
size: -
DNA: TGTGCCAGCAGACCCAGACAGGGGTCCTATTCACCCCTCCACTTT
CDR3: CASRPRQGSYSPLHF

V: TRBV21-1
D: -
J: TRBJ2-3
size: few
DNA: TGTGCCAGAGGGACTAGCGACCACACAGATACGCAGTATTTT
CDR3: CARGTSDHTDTQYF

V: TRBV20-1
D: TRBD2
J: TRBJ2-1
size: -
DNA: TGCAGTGCTTACGGGGGACTAGCTTGGGGTGAGCAGTTCTTC
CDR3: CSAYGGLAWGEQFF

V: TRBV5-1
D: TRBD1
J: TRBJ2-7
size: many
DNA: TGCGCCAGCAGCTTGTCTGGGACAGGGGATGACGAGCAGTACTTC
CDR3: CASSLSGTGDDEQYF

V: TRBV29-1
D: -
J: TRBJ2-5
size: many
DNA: TGCAGCGTGAGCCGGGACACAAAACAAGAGACCCAGTACTTC
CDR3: CSVSRDTKQETQYF

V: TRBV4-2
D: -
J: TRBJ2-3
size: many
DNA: TGTGCCAGCAGCCAAGATTTAGATACGCAGTATTTT
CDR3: CASSQDLDTQYF

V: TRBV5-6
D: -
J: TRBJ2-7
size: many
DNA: TGTGCCAGCAGCTTGGTCGACTCCTACGAGCAGTACTTC
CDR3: CASSLVDSYEQYF

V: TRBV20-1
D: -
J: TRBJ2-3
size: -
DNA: TGCAGTGCTAGAGACCTTGGTTCGGGAGATACGCAGTATTTT
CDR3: CSARDLGSGDTQYF

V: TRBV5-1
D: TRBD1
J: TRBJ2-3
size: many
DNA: TGCGCCAGCAGCGAGCAGGGGGCCTTTGATACGCAGTATTTT
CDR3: CASSEQGAFDTQYF

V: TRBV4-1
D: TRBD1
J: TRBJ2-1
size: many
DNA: TGCGCCAGCAGCAAAGGACAGGGGACTCACAATGAGCAGTTCTTC
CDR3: CASSKGQGTHNEQFF

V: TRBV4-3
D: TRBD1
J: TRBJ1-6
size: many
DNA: TGCGCCAGCAGCCAAGGGACAGGGTTGAATAATTCACCCCTCCACTTT
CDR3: CASSQGTGLNNSPLHF

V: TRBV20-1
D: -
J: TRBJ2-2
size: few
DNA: TGCAGTACCAGGCGGGGCACCGGGGAGCTGTTTTTT
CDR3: CSTRRGTGELFF

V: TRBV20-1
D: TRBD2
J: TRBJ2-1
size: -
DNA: TGCAGTGCTACCGCCGTAAGACCGGGACTAGCTATCGATGAGCAGTTCTTC
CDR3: CSATAVRPGLAIDEQFF

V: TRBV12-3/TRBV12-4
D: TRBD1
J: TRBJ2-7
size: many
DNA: TGTGCCAGCACCGACAGGGGGATAAAATACGAGCAGTACTTC
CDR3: CASTDRGIKYEQYF

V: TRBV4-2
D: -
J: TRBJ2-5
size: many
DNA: TGTGCCAGCAGCCAAGCGGGAAGTGGAGAGACCCAGTACTTC
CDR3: CASSQAGSGETQYF

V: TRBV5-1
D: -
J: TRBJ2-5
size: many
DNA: TGCGCCAGCAGTGAGGGGGAGACCCAGTACTTC
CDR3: CASSEGETQYF

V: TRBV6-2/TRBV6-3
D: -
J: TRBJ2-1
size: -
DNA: TGTGCCAGCAGTTACTGGGGGAGGTCGGATAATGAGCAGTTCTTC
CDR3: CASSYWGRSDNEQFF